The source of this TCR beta chain is a study of shared clonotypes between healthy human individuals. CD45RO-negative, CCR7-positively selected cells formed the naive CD8 fraction, excluding terminally differentiated effector memory CD45RA+ cells. Sequenced by immunoSEQ multiplex PCR; TCRdb stores in-frame clones only, minus some. The sample records roughly 2.1 million clones, 85% to 95% being singletons. Germline CDR1 reads LNHDA; CDR2 reads SQIVND (reference sequence). The CDR3 sequence is 15 residues long. With 0 bases removed from V and 4 bases from J, the gap between germline ends came to 12 bases.

J is TRBJ2-5 and V is TRBV19; D may be TRBD2 (7 bases). This TCR derives from a man in his late teens or twenties in good health. Some clones in this sample may be carry-over from other donors' samples. The sample consisted of naive CD8+ T cells from PBMCs. The CDR3 reads CASSIDPGEGETQYF. In DNA, the CDR3 is TGTGCCAGTAGTATAGATCCAGGGGAGGGAGAGACCCAGTACTTC. Based on the CDR3 plus reference TRBV19 and TRBJ2-5, the full variable domain is DGGITQSPKYLFRKEGQNVTLSCEQNLNHDAMYWYRQDPGQGLRLIYYSQIVNDFQKGDIAEGYSVSREKKESFPLTVTSAQKNPTAFYLCASSIDPGEGETQYFGPGTRLLVL.